The next 6 T cell receptor beta chains were all read from a single sample in a study of cytomegalovirus exposure and HLA in healthy donors. In the PCR, 60 Vbeta and 13 Jbeta primers were used. The data were produced by immunoSEQ multiplex PCR, yet TCRdb's version contains in-frame clones alone and is incomplete. Of roughly 120,000 clones listed, roughly 74% were seen once; the top ten hold less than 5%. The sequencing input was PBMCs. The receptors originated from a woman in her forties or fifties in good health and CMV-seropositive.

This clone has just a few counts. The chain combines TRBV15 with TRBJ2-6, with 7 bases matching TRBD1. CDR3 length: 17 amino acids. The ends lost 5 bases at V and 3 bases at J; junction bases unmatched: 10. In germline, CDR1 is LNHNV, CDR2 YYDKDF (reference sequence). The CDR3 nucleotides are TGTGCCACCAGCGCTCCGGGACAGTTCTTTGGGGCCAACGTCCTGACTTTC. This codes for CATSAPGQFFGANVLTF.

J is TRBJ2-2 and V is TRBV2, with TRBD1 identical over 9 bases. CDR1 is SNHLY and CDR2 is FYNNEI in the germline V gene. The CDR3 is made up of 16 amino acids. V gave up 8 bases and J gave up 5 bases; unmatched junction bases: 12. The CDR3 DNA follows: TGTGCCAGCCGCACCACAGGGGGCGCGTTAACCGGGGAGCTGTTTTTT. Its protein product is CASRTTGGALTGELFF.

J is TRBJ2-1 and V is TRBV6-6, with 12 bases matching TRBD2. The CDR3 length is 15 residues. The V and J ends lost 6 bases and 3 bases, in that order; junction bases with no gene match: 3. CDR1 is MNHNY and CDR2 is SVGAGI in the germline V gene (reference sequence). CDR3 DNA: TGTGCCAGCAGCCGACTAGCGGGGGTCTACAATGAGCAGTTCTTC. Its translation: CASSRLAGVYNEQFF.

This clone was observed a few times. This chain joins TRBV6-5 and TRBJ1-2; D is uncertain. Trimming shortened V by 2 bases and J by 5 bases, and 12 bases separated the two germline ends. The CDR3 spans 14 residues. Germline CDR1 reads MNHEY; CDR2 reads SVGAGI. The CDR3 nucleotides read TGTGCCAGCAGTTACGGGCAGGCGCCGTATGGCTACACCTTC. Protein: CASSYGQAPYGYTF.

For the CDR3, the DNA is TGTGCCAGCAGCTTAATCCCCCGAGCGGGGGCCACAGATACGCAGTATTTT. It encodes CASSLIPRAGATDTQYF. The V and J genes are TRBV11-2 and TRBJ2-3, with 8 bases identical to TRBD2. From germline, CDR1 is SGHAT and CDR2 FQNNGV. CDR3 size: 17 residues. Trimming took 2 bases from V and 2 from J; bases not matched to a gene: 9.

This CDR3 reads CASSDTPDRVGTYEQYF. The CDR3 DNA is TGTGCCAGTAGTGACACTCCGGACAGGGTAGGGACCTACGAGCAGTACTTC. The V gene is TRBV19, the J gene TRBJ2-7, with 8 bases aligning to TRBD1. V gave up 5 bases and J gave up 2 bases; unmatched junction bases: 14. Germline-derived CDR1 and CDR2 are LNHDA and SQIVND (reference sequence). The CDR3 runs 17 residues. Filled out from reference TRBV19 and TRBJ2-7, the complete variable domain reads DGGITQSPKYLFRKEGQNVTLSCEQNLNHDAMYWYRQDPGQGLRLIYYSQIVNDFQKGDIAEGYSVSREKKESFPLTVTSAQKNPTAFYLCASSDTPDRVGTYEQYFGPGTRLTVT.